The rows below give T cell receptor beta chains drawn from one sample of a study of Ad26.COV2.S vaccination and SARS-CoV-2 variants. Using immunoSEQ multiplex PCR, the repertoire was profiled, and TCRdb retains in-frame clones only, with some absent. The table includes 350,000 to 500,000 clones, around 90% detected once. This specimen was peripheral blood, taken in a trial of Ad26.COV2.S vaccine versus placebo. All receptors derive from a person aged 18-60 years who received the Ad26.COV2.S COVID-19 vaccine or a placebo. CDR3s include the opening cysteine and the closing phenylalanine or tryptophan. The D gene is left open where the match is weak. Clone size is not always given. Where it is, it says once, few, many or a class for expanded clones.

v_gene	abundance	j_gene	d_gene	CDR3aa	CDR3nt
TRBV6-2/TRBV6-3	.	TRBJ2-3	.	CASSLTRRSTDTQYF	TGTGCCAGCAGTTTGACCCGACGTAGCACAGATACGCAGTATTTT
TRBV28	.	TRBJ2-7	TRBD1	CAHCDRVINEQYF	TGTGCGCACTGTGACAGGGTCATCAACGAGCAGTACTTC
TRBV7-8	.	TRBJ2-2	TRBD1	CASSPWDRGGTGELFF	TGTGCCAGCAGCCCCTGGGACAGGGGCGGCACCGGGGAGCTGTTTTTT
TRBV2	.	TRBJ2-4	.	CASNPIPGNIQYF	TGTGCCAGCAACCCGATTCCCGGGAACATTCAGTACTTC
TRBV18	.	TRBJ2-7	TRBD2	CASSPPGLAGGYEQYF	TGTGCCAGCTCACCACCGGGACTAGCGGGAGGTTACGAGCAGTACTTC
TRBV4-2	.	TRBJ2-7	.	CASSQDYPELQGEQYF	TGTGCCAGCAGCCAAGATTACCCAGAGCTCCAGGGCGAGCAGTACTTC
TRBV5-1	.	TRBJ1-5	.	CASSLRPADSNQPQHF	TGCGCCAGCAGCTTGAGGCCGGCGGATAGCAATCAGCCCCAGCATTTT
TRBV25-1	.	TRBJ2-5	TRBD1	CASSGQPGQGFETQYF	TGTGCCAGCAGTGGGCAACCGGGACAGGGATTTGAGACCCAGTACTTC
TRBV7-6	.	TRBJ1-3	.	CASQGPGNTIYF	TGTGCCAGCCAGGGACCTGGAAACACCATATATTTT
TRBV5-1	.	TRBJ2-3	TRBD2	CASSFRAGQSTDTQYF	TGCGCCAGCAGCTTTAGAGCGGGGCAATCCACAGATACGCAGTATTTT
TRBV18	once	TRBJ2-5	TRBD2	CASSPTVLAGPETQYF	TGTGCCAGCTCCCCCACGGTACTAGCGGGACCAGAGACCCAGTACTTC
TRBV2	.	TRBJ1-2	TRBD1	CASSERGPVYGYTF	TGTGCCAGCAGTGAGAGGGGGCCGGTCTATGGCTACACCTTC
TRBV5-1	.	TRBJ1-2	.	CASSLGPEANYGYTF	TGCGCCAGCAGCTTGGGGCCGGAAGCTAACTATGGCTACACCTTC
TRBV6-5	.	TRBJ2-7	TRBD2	CASSRSGSHEQYF	TGTGCCAGCAGCCGTAGCGGGAGCCACGAGCAGTACTTC
TRBV7-8	.	TRBJ2-7	.	CASSLTDSSYYSYEQYF	TGTGCCAGCAGCTTAACCGATTCCTCTTACTACTCCTACGAGCAGTACTTC
TRBV5-5	.	TRBJ2-1	.	CASSLTGSYNEQFF	TGTGCCAGCAGCTTGACGGGGTCCTACAATGAGCAGTTCTTC
TRBV7-3	.	TRBJ1-4	.	CASSLTGATNEKLFF	TGTGCCAGCAGCTTAACAGGGGCAACTAATGAAAAACTGTTTTTT
TRBV27	.	TRBJ2-3	.	CASSFSPDKPTDTQYF	TGTGCCAGCAGTTTCTCGCCAGACAAGCCCACAGATACGCAGTATTTT
TRBV28	.	TRBJ2-1	TRBD2	CASSLASGYNEQFF	TGTGCCAGCAGTTTAGCTAGCGGCTACAATGAGCAGTTCTTC
TRBV5-5	once	TRBJ1-4	.	CASTLHPRQVTNEKLFF	TGTGCCAGCACCTTGCACCCAAGACAGGTTACTAATGAAAAACTGTTTTTT
TRBV6-5	.	TRBJ2-7	.	CASTLSTGSYEQYF	TGTGCCAGCACTCTGTCGACAGGCTCCTACGAGCAGTACTTC
TRBV6-5	.	TRBJ2-7	TRBD2	CASSYLAGVHEQYF	TGTGCCAGCAGTTACCTAGCGGGAGTCCACGAGCAGTACTTC
TRBV5-1	.	TRBJ2-3	TRBD2	CASSSGTSGRARTDTQYF	TGCGCCAGCAGCTCCGGGACTAGCGGGAGGGCCCGCACAGATACGCAGTATTTT
TRBV21-1	.	TRBJ2-1	.	CASSKGISGNYNEQFF	TGTGCCAGCAGCAAAGGAATTAGCGGGAACTACAATGAGCAGTTCTTC